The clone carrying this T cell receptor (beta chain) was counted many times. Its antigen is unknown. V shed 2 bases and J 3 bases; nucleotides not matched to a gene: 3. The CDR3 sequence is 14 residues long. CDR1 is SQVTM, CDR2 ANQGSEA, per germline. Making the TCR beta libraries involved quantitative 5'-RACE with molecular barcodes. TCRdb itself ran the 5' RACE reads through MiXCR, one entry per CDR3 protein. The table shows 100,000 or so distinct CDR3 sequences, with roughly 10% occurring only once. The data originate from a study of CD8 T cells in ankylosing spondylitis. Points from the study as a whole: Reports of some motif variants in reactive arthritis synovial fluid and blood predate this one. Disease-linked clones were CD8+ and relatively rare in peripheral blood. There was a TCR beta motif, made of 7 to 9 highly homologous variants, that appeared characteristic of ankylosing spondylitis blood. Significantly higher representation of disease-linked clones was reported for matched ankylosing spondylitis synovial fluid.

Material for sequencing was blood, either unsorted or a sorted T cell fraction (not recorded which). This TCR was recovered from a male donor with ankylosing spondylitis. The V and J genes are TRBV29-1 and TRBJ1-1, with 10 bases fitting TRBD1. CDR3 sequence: CSVERGTGDTEAFF. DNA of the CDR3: TGCAGCGTTGAAAGGGGGACAGGGGACACTGAAGCTTTCTTT.